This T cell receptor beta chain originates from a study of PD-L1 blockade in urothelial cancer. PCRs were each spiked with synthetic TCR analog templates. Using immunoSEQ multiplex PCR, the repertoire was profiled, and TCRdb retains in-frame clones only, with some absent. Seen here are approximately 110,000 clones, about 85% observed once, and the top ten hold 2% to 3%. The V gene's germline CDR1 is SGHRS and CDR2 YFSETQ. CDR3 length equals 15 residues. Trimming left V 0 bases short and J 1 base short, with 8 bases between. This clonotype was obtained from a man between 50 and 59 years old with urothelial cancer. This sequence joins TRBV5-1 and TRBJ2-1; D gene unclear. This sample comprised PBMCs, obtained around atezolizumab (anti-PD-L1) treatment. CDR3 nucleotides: TGCGCCAGCAGCTTGGTGGGCGAGTCCTACAATGAGCAGTTCTTC. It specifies CASSLVGESYNEQFF. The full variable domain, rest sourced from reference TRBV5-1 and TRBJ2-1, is KAGVTQTPRYLIKTRGQQVTLSCSPISGHRSVSWYQQTPGQGLQFLFEYFSETQRNKGNFPGRFSGRQFSNSRSEMNVSTLELGDSALYLCASSLVGESYNEQFFGPGTRLTVL.